This T cell receptor (beta chain) was recorded in a study of blood T cell repertoires in COVID-19. About the research overall: COVID-19 samples, acute and convalescent, were from the United States, Italy and Spain. Sources were T cells, B-cell-depleted T cells, or PBMCs; the material itself was cDNA or gDNA.

The CDR3 contains 13 residues. The V end lost 4 bases, the J end lost 7 bases, and 11 bases lay between the germline ends. CDR1 and CDR2 from the germline V gene are LGHNA and YNFKEQ. In the authors' workflow: Using reference gene primer amplification, nucleated cell counts were estimated. The method was immunoSEQ multiplex PCR; TCRdb's version includes in-frame clones alone and lacks a portion of them. That table is the source of V, J and clone size, and D and trimming were worked out from the DNA. The sample lists 150,000 to 170,000 clones, about 90% seen once, with 0.5% to 0.6% in the top ten. Sequenced: peripheral blood. The chain employs TRBV4-2 and TRBJ2-1, with D possibly TRBD1 on 5 matching bases. The source is a man aged 50-60 years with acute or convalescent COVID-19. For the CDR3, the DNA is TGTGCCAGCAGCCCTTACAGGATGAATGAGCAGTTCTTC. The encoded protein is CASSPYRMNEQFF.